This TCR beta chain comes out of a study of T-cell memory formation after mild COVID-19. At the level of the study: For the most part, TCR clusters were specific to one donor. The study's findings and limits: Pre-infection memory contained some responding clones, which suggested that cross-reactive memory had joined. CD8+ contracting clones occupied EMRA, while CD4+ ones occupied mainly CM and EM.

cDNA libraries for TCR alpha and TCR beta, carrying sample barcodes and UMIs, came from 5'RACE with constant-segment primers. In TCRdb, the 5' RACE reads were re-called with MiXCR into one record per CDR3 protein. The sample has 350,000 to 500,000 distinct CDR3 sequences, 23% seen once. V was pared by 0 bases and J by 7 bases, with 11 bases of the junction left unmatched. The CDR3 is 17 residues long. Germline V lookup: CDR1 SGDLS, CDR2 YYNGEE. Worth noting for this clonotype: Its antigen is still unknown.

Sequenced material: PBMCs or a T cell subset sorted from them (not recorded which). The J gene is TRBJ2-2, the V gene TRBV9; TRBD2 matches 8 bases. This receptor was identified in an adult woman who had mild COVID-19 (a few samples of this study predate the infection). Cell type and time point are not known. The CDR3: CASSVAGGSSLFGELFF. CDR3 in DNA: TGTGCCAGCAGCGTAGCGGGGGGGAGTTCGCTATTCGGGGAGCTGTTTTTT.